Reported below is one T cell receptor (beta chain). The repertoire was sequenced with immunoSEQ multiplex PCR; TCRdb's copy has only in-frame clones and lacks some. The profile shows over 85,000 clones, approximately 89% of them singletons. The CDR3 runs 12 residues. Germline V gives CDR1 MNHEY, CDR2 SVGAGI. The V gene end was trimmed by 6 bases and the J gene end by 8 bases; junction bases not matched to a gene: 4. The data were taken from a study of identifying expanded T cells in peripheral blood. Sequencing used blood. The source is a person aged 18 to 70 in good health. The chain links TRBV6-5 to TRBJ1-2, with 9 bases fitting TRBD1. CDR3 nucleotide sequence: TGTGCCAGCAGGGGACAGGGTGGCGGCTACACCTTC. It specifies CASRGQGGGYTF.